The 9 T cell receptor beta chains presented below share a single source sample, sequenced in a study of beta chain features in type 1 diabetes. Regarding the study as a whole: Type 1 diabetes patients had TCRB CDR3s that were shorter (moderately but significantly so) in all four CD4+ subsets.

Reverse transcribing all isolated RNA meant expressed TCRB transcripts were sequenced. Assay: immunoSEQ multiplex PCR; the TCRdb copy retains only in-frame clones and omits some. The sample yields 600,000 or so clones, roughly an eighth seen once. For these TCRs, the target antigens are not known. Input material: naive CD4+ T cells from blood. The receptor set was obtained from a man under 40 with type 1 diabetes.

This clone has just a few counts. The chain links TRBV7-2 to TRBJ1-2, with TRBD1 matching over 8 bases. CDR1 is SGHTA and CDR2 is FQGNSA in the germline V gene. J gave up 4 bases and V 7 bases, and 5 bases lay outside the gene matches. The CDR3 length is 13 residues. CDR3 in amino acids: CASTADRGYGYTF. CDR3 in DNA: TGTGCCAGCACCGCCGACAGGGGCTATGGCTACACCTTC.

The J gene is TRBJ2-3, the V gene TRBV5-4; tentatively, D is TRBD2 (5 bases). This CDR3 has 13 amino acids. Looked up from germline, CDR1 is SGHNT and CDR2 is YYREEE (reference sequence). V dropped 3 bases and J dropped 6 bases, with 11 bases sitting between them. The CDR3 reads CASSSAPSDTQYF. CDR3 DNA: TGTGCCAGCAGCTCGGCGCCTAGCGATACGCAGTATTTT.

This clone has just a few counts. The rearrangement uses TRBV4-3 and TRBJ1-2; TRBD1 aligns across 7 bases. The CDR3 contains 17 residues. Germline V gene data show CDR1 as LGHNA and CDR2 as YSLEER. The trim removed 0 bases at V and 7 bases at J, leaving 14 bases unmatched. CDR3: CASSQESRAGGYGGYTF. The CDR3 nucleotides read TGCGCCAGCAGCCAAGAAAGTCGGGCAGGGGGATATGGTGGCTACACCTTC.

The chain has TRBV6-1 and TRBJ1-5; D remains ambiguous. The CDR3 is 11 amino acids. The germline V gene has CDR1 MNHNS and CDR2 SASEGT. The germline V and J ends were trimmed by 5 bases and 9 bases, with 8 bases remaining between them. Here the CDR3 reads CASSSLGPQHF. CDR3 DNA: TGTGCCAGCAGTTCCCTGGGGCCCCAGCATTTT.

The chain links TRBV19 to TRBJ1-2, with 8 bases identical to TRBD1. The V segment lost 10 bases and the J segment 6 bases; nucleotides outside the gene matches: 16. The CDR3 is 15 amino acids. The germline CDR1 and CDR2 sequences are LNHDA and SQIVND (reference sequence). CDR3 sequence reads: CAINQRTGTDNGYTF. The CDR3 DNA reads TGTGCCATCAACCAGCGGACAGGGACAGATAATGGCTACACCTTC.

This clone was seen only a few times. The chain links TRBV2 to TRBJ1-5; 8 nucleotides line up with TRBD1. This CDR3 comprises 14 residues. Trimming removed 8 bases from V and 1 base from J; junction bases left unmatched: 4. Germline CDR1 and CDR2: SNHLY and FYNNEI. For the CDR3, the DNA is TGTGCCAGCTCCTGGGACAGGAGCAATCAGCCCCAGCATTTT. It translates to CASSWDRSNQPQHF.

This clone was detected a few times. The chain has TRBV5-1 and TRBJ2-7, with 7 nucleotides matching TRBD1. V gave up 4 bases and J gave up 4 bases; unmatched junction bases: 8. The CDR3 has 14 amino acids. The germline V gene has CDR1 SGHRS and CDR2 YFSETQ. The CDR3 DNA is TGCGCCAGCAGCCCTGGGACAGTTGAGTACGAGCAGTACTTC. Amino acid sequence: CASSPGTVEYEQYF.

This clone was found a few times. This sequence joins TRBV29-1 and TRBJ2-2; no firm D call. The germline V gene has CDR1 SQVTM and CDR2 ANQGSEA. This CDR3 is built from 13 residues. V dropped 0 bases and J dropped 6 bases, with 8 bases sitting between them. The CDR3 DNA sequence: TGCAGCGTTGAAGATTCCCCGCCCGGGGAGCTGTTTTTT. It codes for CSVEDSPPGELFF.

The rearrangement links TRBV10-3 to TRBJ1-6, with D tentatively TRBD1 (5 bases). The V and J ends lost 10 bases and 6 bases respectively, with 10 bases between them. The CDR3 is 12 residues long. From germline, CDR1 is ENHRY and CDR2 SYGVKD. The CDR3 spells CATWDSNSPLHF. The CDR3 coding sequence is TGTGCCACCTGGGACTCTAATTCACCCCTCCACTTT.